This passage covers 10 T cell receptor beta chains from one sample sequenced in a study of cytomegalovirus exposure and HLA in healthy donors. This PCR relied on a set of 60 Vbeta primers and 13 Jbeta primers. Only in-frame clones appear in the TCRdb table, and some are missing; sequencing was by immunoSEQ multiplex PCR. This sample has 150,000 to 200,000 clones, with over 70% found just once. The sample consisted of PBMCs. The receptor source for this set is a middle-aged woman in good health and CMV-seronegative.

This clone was counted a few times. The chain combines TRBV11-3 with TRBJ1-4, with a tentative D call TRBD1 (5 bases). CDR3 length: 14 amino acids. Germline V gene sequence: CDR1 SGHNT, CDR2 YENEEA. Trimming cost V 1 base and J 13 bases, with 16 bases left between them. DNA of the CDR3: TGTGCCAGCAGCTTAGGGGGGGACTCTCGTGGACTGTTTTTT. It encodes CASSLGGDSRGLFF.

To note about this clone: An end of the junction differs from the germline gene, which may be a read error. The V gene is TRBV7-9, the J gene TRBJ1-2; 7 positions match TRBD1. CDR3 length: 15 residues. The germline V gene has CDR1 SEHNR and CDR2 FQNEAQ (reference sequence). The DNA of the CDR3 is TGTTCCAGCAGCTCATCGACAGGGCAAGGCTATGGCTACACCTTC. It yields the protein CSSSSSTGQGYGYTF. Complete variable domain (other parts from reference TRBV7-9 and TRBJ1-2): DTGVSQNPRHKITKRGQNVTFRCDPISEHNRLYWYRQTLGQGPEFLTYFQNEAQLEKSRLLSDRFSAERPKGSFSTLEIQRTEQGDSAMYLCSSSSSTGQGYGYTFGSGTRLTVV.

This clone was seen more than once but under ten times. The V and J genes are TRBV7-3 and TRBJ1-1, with 11 bases matching TRBD1. Germline assignment: CDR1 SGHTA and CDR2 FQGTGA. The trim removed 2 bases at V and 2 bases at J, leaving 4 bases unmatched. The CDR3 consists of 16 residues. CDR3 DNA: TGTGCCAGCAGCTTAGCCGGGACAGGGGGTAACACTGAAGCTTTCTTT. Translated, it gives CASSLAGTGGNTEAFF.

CDR3: CASSSGFSNEQFF. The CDR3 DNA follows: TGTGCCAGCTCATCCGGGTTTTCGAATGAGCAGTTCTTC. V and J are TRBV18 and TRBJ2-1; the D is unclear. The CDR3 is made up of 13 amino acids. V was pared by 5 bases and J by 7 bases, with 12 bases between. Germline V gene sequence: CDR1 KGHSH, CDR2 LQKENI.

As regards this clone: Distinct nucleotide sequences in the sample also encode this CDR3. The V gene is TRBV4-3, the J gene TRBJ1-4, with D perhaps TRBD1 (5 bases). Germline values: CDR1 LGHNA, CDR2 YSLEER. This CDR3 is built from 14 residues. V was clipped by 0 bases and J by 8 bases, with 10 bases between them. The CDR3 nucleotides are TGCGCCAGCAGCCAAGACAGGACACAAGAAAAACTGTTTTTT. Its protein is CASSQDRTQEKLFF.

This chain uses TRBV7-2 with TRBJ1-2; 10 nucleotides align to TRBD1. Trimming took 5 bases from V and 4 from J; bases not matched to a gene: 7. The CDR3 totals 15 residues. Germline V CDR1 and CDR2: SGHTA, FQGNSA. The CDR3 DNA reads TGTGCCAGCAGCCCTGGGACAGGGGAGGGCTATGGCTACACCTTC. As protein: CASSPGTGEGYGYTF.

Remarks on this clone: A junction boundary mismatches the germline segment, possibly from a read error. The J gene is TRBJ1-2, the V gene TRBV7-9, with 8 nucleotides matching TRBD1. The CDR3 sequence is 12 residues long. Germline V CDR1 and CDR2: SEHNR, FQNEAQ (reference sequence). The CDR3 region is CSSSRTGLGYTF. The CDR3 DNA reads TGTTCCAGCAGCAGGACAGGGCTAGGCTACACCTTC. Based on the CDR3 plus reference TRBV7-9 and TRBJ1-2, the full variable domain is DTGVSQNPRHKITKRGQNVTFRCDPISEHNRLYWYRQTLGQGPEFLTYFQNEAQLEKSRLLSDRFSAERPKGSFSTLEIQRTEQGDSAMYLCSSSRTGLGYTFGSGTRLTVV.

V and J are TRBV19 and TRBJ2-7; 10 bases fit TRBD2. Unmatched junction bases numbered 10, after V lost 1 base and J lost 4 bases. In germline, CDR1 is LNHDA, CDR2 SQIVND (reference sequence). CDR3 length equals 17 residues. CDR3: CASSIGFLAGETYEQYF. The CDR3 DNA sequence: TGTGCCAGTAGTATAGGCTTCCTAGCGGGAGAGACTTACGAGCAGTACTTC.

The chain is built from TRBV5-6 and TRBJ1-2; 9 bases are shared with TRBD1. The CDR3 contains 13 residues. Germline CDR1 is SGHDT and CDR2 is YYEEEE. The ends lost 8 bases at V and 4 bases at J; junction bases unmatched: 6. CDR3 in DNA: TGTGCCAGAGGGACAGGGCTTCTCTATGGCTACACCTTC. This gives the protein CARGTGLLYGYTF.

The chain employs TRBV6-6 and TRBJ2-1, with a tentative D call TRBD2 (7 bases). Deletions cut 2 bases from V and 9 bases from J, with 11 bases between. Germline V gene lookup returns CDR1 MNHNY and CDR2 SVGAGI (reference sequence). The CDR3 has 13 amino acids. The CDR3 nucleotides read TGTGCCAGCAGTTACCGGGGGGCCTTTGAGCAGTTCTTC. It specifies CASSYRGAFEQFF.